The clone carrying this T cell receptor (beta chain) was observed at least ten times. This sample was included in a study of T-cell reconstitution after alpha-beta-depleted transplantation in children. A TCRbeta library incorporating unique molecular identifiers was prepared. TCRdb reanalysed the PCR reads using MiXCR and keeps one entry per CDR3 protein. The sample shows 550,000 to 800,000 distinct CDR3 sequences, about an eighth of them seen only once. The clonotype comes from a girl aged 2 to 9 with congenital amegakaryocytic thrombocytopenia, due to receive a stem cell transplant. Material: PBMCs, obtained before TCRalphabeta/CD19-depleted stem cell transplant.

The DNA for the CDR3 is TGCAGTGCTCTCACAGGGGGGGGTTACAATGAGCAGTTCTTC. Translation: CSALTGGGYNEQFF. V is TRBV20-1 and J is TRBJ2-1, with a weak D call TRBD1 (8 bases). This CDR3 contains 14 residues. V lost 5 bases, J lost 4 bases, and 15 bases lay in between. In germline, CDR1 is DFQATT, CDR2 SNEGSKA (reference sequence).